The rows below give T cell receptor beta chains drawn from one sample of a study of beta chain features in type 1 diabetes. The protocol was immunoSEQ multiplex PCR, while the TCRdb copy is restricted to in-frame clones and leaves out a portion. The sample holds 150,000 to 200,000 clones, less than 15% seen once. The sequenced sample consisted of central memory CD4+ T cells from blood. All receptors derive from a young woman in good health. Each CDR3 is given with its conserved first and last residue.

J,V,CDR3
TRBJ2-7,TRBV27,CASSLIGGRRSYEQYF
TRBJ2-6,TRBV5-4,CASSLEGAGANVLTF
TRBJ2-7,TRBV7-8,CASSLRDTDSYEQYF
TRBJ2-2,TRBV4-1,CASSQIGGRDTGELFF
TRBJ2-5,TRBV27,CASSPSGRISTQYF
TRBJ2-6,TRBV5-1,CASSLVVQRSGANVLTF
TRBJ2-7,TRBV4-1,CASSQASGQTYEQYF
TRBJ1-5,TRBV30,CAWSVPGGRSQPQHF
TRBJ2-1,TRBV28,CASKENNEQFF
TRBJ2-2,TRBV30,CAWSEWGGKNTGELFF
TRBJ2-3,TRBV7-9,CASSLSQGADTQYF
TRBJ1-1,TRBV30,CAWRGGARTEAFF
TRBJ2-1,TRBV5-4,CASSLYWNEQFF
TRBJ1-1,TRBV7-2,CASSRGQGSGAFF
TRBJ2-7,TRBV5-1,CASSAGTGAYEQYF
TRBJ2-5,TRBV7-2,CASSWGNSGQETQYF
TRBJ1-2,TRBV7-2,CASSLAQGADYGYTF
TRBJ1-5,TRBV30,CAWSGGNRNQPQHF
TRBJ1-2,TRBV4-1,CASSQDAMRNYGYTF
TRBJ2-1,TRBV7-2,CASSLRAGGARNEQFF
TRBJ2-4,TRBV5-5,CASSLGISGSNIQYF
TRBJ1-1,TRBV6-1,CASTLQGGSNTEAFF
TRBJ2-5,TRBV2,CASSEGGRAVETQYF
TRBJ1-1,TRBV29-1,CSVATGPNTEAFF
TRBJ2-6,TRBV4-1,CASSHSGSGANVLTF
TRBJ1-1,TRBV5-1,CASSLVEARGAFF
TRBJ2-2,TRBV7-3,CASSLDRGPTGELFF
TRBJ2-3,TRBV7-2,CASSRPGTSGSIDTQYF
TRBJ2-4,TRBV28,CASSPQIPRNQNIQYF
TRBJ2-1,TRBV7-7,CASSSSDSYNEQFF